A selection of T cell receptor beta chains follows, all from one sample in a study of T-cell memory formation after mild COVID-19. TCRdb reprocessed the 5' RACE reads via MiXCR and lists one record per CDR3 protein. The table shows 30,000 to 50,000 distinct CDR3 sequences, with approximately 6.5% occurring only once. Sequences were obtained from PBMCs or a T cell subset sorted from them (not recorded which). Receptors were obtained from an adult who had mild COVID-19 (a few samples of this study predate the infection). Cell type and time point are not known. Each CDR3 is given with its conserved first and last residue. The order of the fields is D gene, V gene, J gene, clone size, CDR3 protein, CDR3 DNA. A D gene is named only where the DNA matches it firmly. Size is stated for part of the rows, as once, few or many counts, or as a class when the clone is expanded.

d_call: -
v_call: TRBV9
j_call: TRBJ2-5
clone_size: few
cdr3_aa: CACSVAQMGETQYF
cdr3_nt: TGTGCCTGCAGCGTAGCACAGATGGGAGAGACCCAGTACTTC

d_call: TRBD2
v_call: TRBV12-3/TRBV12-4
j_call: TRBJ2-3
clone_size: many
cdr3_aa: CASSSDGSGTDTQYF
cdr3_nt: TGTGCCAGCAGTTCAGATGGTAGCGGGACAGATACGCAGTATTTT

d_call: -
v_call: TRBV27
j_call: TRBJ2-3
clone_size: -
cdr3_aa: CASREQGTKNTDTQYF
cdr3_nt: TGTGCCAGCAGAGAACAGGGTACGAAGAACACAGATACGCAGTATTTT

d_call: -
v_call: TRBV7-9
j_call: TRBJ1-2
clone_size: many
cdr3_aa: CASSLGSEGDDYGYTF
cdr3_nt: TGTGCCAGCAGCTTGGGCAGTGAGGGGGATGACTATGGCTACACCTTC

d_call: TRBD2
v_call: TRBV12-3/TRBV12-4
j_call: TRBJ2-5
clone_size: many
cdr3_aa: CASSTTPGLAGVRETQYF
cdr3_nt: TGTGCCAGCAGTACGACGCCGGGACTAGCGGGAGTTCGAGAGACCCAGTACTTC

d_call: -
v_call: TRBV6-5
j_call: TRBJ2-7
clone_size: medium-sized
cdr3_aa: CASSLVGGGYEQYF
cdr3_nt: TGTGCCAGCAGTTTGGTCGGGGGTGGATACGAGCAGTACTTC

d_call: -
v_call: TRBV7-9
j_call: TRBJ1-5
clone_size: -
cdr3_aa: CASSFETADQPQHF
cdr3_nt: TGTGCCAGCAGCTTCGAGACAGCCGATCAGCCCCAGCATTTT

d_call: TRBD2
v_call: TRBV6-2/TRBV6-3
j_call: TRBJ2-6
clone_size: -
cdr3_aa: CASSRGDLASGANVLTF
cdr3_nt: TGTGCCAGCAGTCGGGGGGATCTCGCGTCTGGGGCCAACGTCCTGACTTTC

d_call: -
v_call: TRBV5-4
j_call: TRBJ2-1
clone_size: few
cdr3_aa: CATLRGTPTYNEQFF
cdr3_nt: TGTGCCACCCTGAGGGGGACGCCAACCTACAATGAGCAGTTCTTC

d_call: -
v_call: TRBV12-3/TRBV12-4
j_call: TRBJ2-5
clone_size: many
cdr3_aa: CASGQETQYF
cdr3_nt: TGTGCCAGCGGACAAGAGACCCAGTACTTC

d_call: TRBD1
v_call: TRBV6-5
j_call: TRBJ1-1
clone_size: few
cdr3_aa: CATARDRWNTEAFF
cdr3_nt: TGTGCCACCGCCAGGGACAGGTGGAACACTGAAGCTTTCTTT

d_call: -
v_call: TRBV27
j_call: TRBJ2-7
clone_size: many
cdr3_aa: CASSPPGTTPRTYEQYF
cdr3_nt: TGTGCCAGCAGCCCTCCCGGGACAACCCCCCGCACCTACGAGCAGTACTTC

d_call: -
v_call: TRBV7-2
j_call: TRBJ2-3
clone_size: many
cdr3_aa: CASSPKISTDTQYF
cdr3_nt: TGTGCCAGCAGCCCGAAGATTAGCACAGATACGCAGTATTTT

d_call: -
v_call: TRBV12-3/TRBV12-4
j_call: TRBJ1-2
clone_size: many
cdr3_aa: CASSFGGFYGYTF
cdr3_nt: TGTGCCAGCAGTTTTGGCGGATTCTATGGCTACACCTTC

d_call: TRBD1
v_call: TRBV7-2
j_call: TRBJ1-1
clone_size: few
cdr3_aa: CASSLISRATGASTEAFF
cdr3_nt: TGTGCCAGCAGCTTAATCTCACGGGCGACAGGGGCGAGCACTGAAGCTTTCTTT

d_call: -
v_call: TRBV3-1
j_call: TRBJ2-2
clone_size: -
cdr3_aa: CASSQDWSTGELFF
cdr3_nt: TGTGCCAGCAGCCAAGATTGGAGTACCGGGGAGCTGTTTTTT

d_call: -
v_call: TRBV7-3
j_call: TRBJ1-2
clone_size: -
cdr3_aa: CASSLSGSYGYTF
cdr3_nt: TGTGCCAGCAGCTTATCGGGATCCTATGGCTACACCTTC

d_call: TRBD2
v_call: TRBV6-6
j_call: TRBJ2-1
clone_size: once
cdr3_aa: CASSYPRLGLAGGQGGEQFF
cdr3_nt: TGTGCCAGCAGTTACCCACGACTGGGACTAGCGGGGGGGCAGGGCGGTGAGCAGTTCTTC

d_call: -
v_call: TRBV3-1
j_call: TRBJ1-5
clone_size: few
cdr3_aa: CASSQVFGSNQPQHF
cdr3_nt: TGTGCCAGCAGCCAAGTGTTCGGAAGCAATCAGCCCCAGCATTTT

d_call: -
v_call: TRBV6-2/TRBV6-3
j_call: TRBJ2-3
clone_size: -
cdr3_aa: CASSPPRDGDTQYF
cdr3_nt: TGTGCCAGCAGCCCCCCCAGGGATGGAGATACGCAGTATTTT

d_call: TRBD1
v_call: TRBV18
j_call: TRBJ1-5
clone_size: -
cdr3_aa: CASSLGQGYSNQPQHF
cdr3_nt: TGTGCCAGCTCACTGGGACAGGGATATAGCAATCAGCCCCAGCATTTT

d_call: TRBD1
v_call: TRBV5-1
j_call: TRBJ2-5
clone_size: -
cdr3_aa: CASSFSTGGGETQYF
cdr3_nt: TGCGCCAGCAGCTTTTCGACAGGGGGAGGAGAGACCCAGTACTTC

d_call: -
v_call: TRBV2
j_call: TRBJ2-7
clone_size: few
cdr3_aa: CASSEQGEGYEQYF
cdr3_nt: TGTGCCAGCAGTGAACAGGGGGAGGGGTACGAGCAGTACTTC

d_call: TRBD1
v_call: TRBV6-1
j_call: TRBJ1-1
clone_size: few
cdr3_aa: CASRRELRGHAEAFF
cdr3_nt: TGTGCCAGCAGACGTGAGTTGAGGGGGCACGCTGAAGCTTTCTTT

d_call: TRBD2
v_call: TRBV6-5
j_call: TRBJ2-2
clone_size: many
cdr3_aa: CASSLGGRGNTGELFF
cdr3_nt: TGTGCCAGCAGTTTAGGCGGGAGAGGGAACACCGGGGAGCTGTTTTTT

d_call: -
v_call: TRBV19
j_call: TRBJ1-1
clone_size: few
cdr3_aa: CASSVQGNTEAFF
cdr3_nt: TGTGCCAGTAGTGTACAGGGAAACACTGAAGCTTTCTTT

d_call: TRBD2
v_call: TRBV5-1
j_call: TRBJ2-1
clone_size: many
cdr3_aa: CASSPQTSGRVYNEQFF
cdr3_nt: TGCGCCAGCAGCCCACAGACTAGCGGGAGGGTCTACAATGAGCAGTTCTTC

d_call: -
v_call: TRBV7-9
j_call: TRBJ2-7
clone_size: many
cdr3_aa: CASSLNRSPYEQYF
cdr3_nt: TGTGCCAGCAGCCTCAACAGGAGCCCCTACGAGCAGTACTTC

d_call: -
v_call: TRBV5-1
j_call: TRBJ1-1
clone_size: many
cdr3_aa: CASSPTSDTEAFF
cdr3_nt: TGCGCCAGCAGCCCTACTTCGGACACTGAAGCTTTCTTT

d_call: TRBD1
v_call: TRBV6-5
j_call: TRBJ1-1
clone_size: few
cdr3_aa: CASSRTGEPEAFF
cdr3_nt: TGTGCCAGCAGTCGGACAGGGGAGCCTGAAGCTTTCTTT

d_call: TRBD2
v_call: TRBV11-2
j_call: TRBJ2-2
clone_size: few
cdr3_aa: CASSFPRGAVNTGELFF
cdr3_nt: TGTGCCAGCAGCTTCCCGCGGGGGGCAGTGAACACCGGGGAGCTGTTTTTT

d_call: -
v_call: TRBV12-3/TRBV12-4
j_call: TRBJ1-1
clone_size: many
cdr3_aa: CASSLAGVGSDAFF
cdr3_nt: TGTGCCAGCAGTTTAGCAGGGGTAGGGTCGGACGCTTTCTTT

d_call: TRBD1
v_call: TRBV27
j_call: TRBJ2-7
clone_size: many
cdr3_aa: CASTSGTGHREYF
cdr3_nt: TGTGCCAGCACCTCCGGGACAGGACACCGGGAGTACTTC

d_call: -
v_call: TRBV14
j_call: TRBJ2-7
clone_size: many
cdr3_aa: CASSPSSYEQYF
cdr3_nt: TGTGCCAGCAGCCCCTCCTCCTACGAGCAGTACTTC

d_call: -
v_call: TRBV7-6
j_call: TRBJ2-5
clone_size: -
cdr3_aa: CASSLEAGDRQTQYF
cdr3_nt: TGTGCCAGCAGCTTAGAGGCGGGGGACAGACAGACCCAGTACTTC

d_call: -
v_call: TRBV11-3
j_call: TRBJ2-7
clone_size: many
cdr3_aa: CASSSPRTWEQYF
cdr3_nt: TGTGCCAGCAGCTCCCCTAGGACTTGGGAGCAGTACTTC

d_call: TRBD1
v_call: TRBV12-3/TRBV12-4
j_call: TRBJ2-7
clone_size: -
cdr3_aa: CASSLYRGQGGNYEQYF
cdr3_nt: TGTGCCAGCAGTTTATACCGGGGACAGGGTGGTAACTACGAGCAGTACTTC

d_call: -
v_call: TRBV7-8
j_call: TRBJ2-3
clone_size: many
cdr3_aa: CASSGPLTATSTDTQYF
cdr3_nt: TGTGCCAGCAGCGGGCCCTTGACGGCGACTAGCACAGATACGCAGTATTTT